This T cell receptor (beta chain) was recorded in a study of T cells in localized non-small cell lung cancer. Trimming took 5 bases from V and 2 from J, leaving 11 bases between them. From germline, CDR1 is SGHAT and CDR2 FQNNGV. This CDR3 region has 14 residues. Concerning this clone: The antigen remains unidentified.

Study conclusions and caveats: The study detected a median roughly 50 of the top 100 tumor clones in adjacent lung.

Sequenced by immunoSEQ multiplex PCR; TCRdb stores in-frame clones only, minus some. The data contain over 20,000 clones, about 85% of them seen just once; the ten biggest clones take up roughly 10%. Specimen: peripheral blood, collected before any cancer treatment. The genes are TRBV11-2 and TRBJ2-3; no clear D. The receptor was derived from a man aged 35-75 years with stage III squamous cell lung carcinoma. For the CDR3, the DNA is TGTGCCAGCAGCCCAGAGAGCATCACAGATACGCAGTATTTT. Translating gives CASSPESITDTQYF. The complete variable domain, with remaining parts taken from reference TRBV11-2 and TRBJ2-3, reads EAGVAQSPRYKIIEKRQSVAFWCNPISGHATLYWYQQILGQGPKLLIQFQNNGVVDDSQLPKDRFSAERLKGVDSTLKIQPAKLEDSAVYLCASSPESITDTQYFGPGTRLTVL.